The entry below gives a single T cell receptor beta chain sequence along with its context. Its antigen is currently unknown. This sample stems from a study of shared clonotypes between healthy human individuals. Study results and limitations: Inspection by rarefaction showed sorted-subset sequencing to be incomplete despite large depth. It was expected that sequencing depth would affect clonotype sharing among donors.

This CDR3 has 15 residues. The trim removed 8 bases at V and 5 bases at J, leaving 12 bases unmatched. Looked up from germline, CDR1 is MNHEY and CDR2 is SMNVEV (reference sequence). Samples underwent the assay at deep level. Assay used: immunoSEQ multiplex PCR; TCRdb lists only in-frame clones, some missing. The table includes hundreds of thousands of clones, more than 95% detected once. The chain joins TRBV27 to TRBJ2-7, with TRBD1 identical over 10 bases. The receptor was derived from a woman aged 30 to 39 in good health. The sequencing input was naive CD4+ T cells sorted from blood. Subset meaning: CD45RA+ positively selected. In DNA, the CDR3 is TGTGCCAGCGCCTCCCCCGGGACAGGGGTCCACGAGCAGTACTTC. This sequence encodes CASASPGTGVHEQYF.